This T cell receptor (beta chain) appears in the sequencing data of a study of shared clonotypes between healthy human individuals. J gave up 4 bases and V 5 bases, and 7 bases lay outside the gene matches. The germline V gene encodes CDR1 SGHAT and CDR2 FQNNGV. The CDR3 has 14 residues. Using immunoSEQ multiplex PCR, the repertoire was profiled, and TCRdb retains in-frame clones only, with some absent. The sample has around 200,000 clones, approximately 70% seen once. Sequenced: memory CD4+ T cells sorted from blood. Subset in this sample: CD45RA-negative fraction. The V call is TRBV11-2, the J call TRBJ1-1, with TRBD1 matching over 7 bases. This sequence originates from a man aged 30 to 45 in good health. As DNA, the CDR3 is TGTGCCAGCAGCCCCGACAGGGCTCCCACTGAAGCTTTCTTT. This codes for CASSPDRAPTEAFF.